This T cell receptor (beta chain) was captured in a study of human T cells and chemical hapten exposure. Looking at the study overall: Patch tests containing 0.01% DPC, applied to the upper back, were read at 6 days.

About this clonotype: The target antigen is unknown.

Study-wide results and limits: Among expanded TCRs, significantly more large CDR3 similarity clusters formed than among controls.

Documented time point: patch test 2, 6 weeks after DPC sensitization. Treatment given: therapeutic diphenylcyclopropenone sensitization with weekly scalp DPC. Per germline, CDR1 MNHEY and CDR2 SVGAGI. The V end lost 5 bases, the J end lost 0 bases, and 12 bases lay between the germline ends. The CDR3 has 15 residues. TCRdb called the RACE reads again in MiXCR, with one record for every CDR3 protein. Of about 50,000 distinct CDR3 sequences in the sample, around 9.4% were seen once. The clonotype originates from a woman in her 50s with alopecia areata. Some clones in this sample may be carry-over from other donors' samples. The V gene is TRBV6-5, the J gene TRBJ2-3; D remains unclear. Sequenced material: whole blood, taken in connection with sensitization to the hapten diphenylcyclopropenone (DPC). CDR3 coding DNA: TGTGCCAGCAGTACACCGGGTCTGAGCACAGATACGCAGTATTTT. Translated, it gives CASSTPGLSTDTQYF.